This is a list of T cell receptor beta chains from one sample in a study of regulatory T cells in long-lasting Graves disease. TCRdb reanalysed the multiplex PCR reads using MiXCR and keeps one entry per CDR3 protein. The top ten clones hold about 29% of a sample with more than 300,000 distinct CDR3 sequences, roughly 20% of them seen once. The material was peripheral blood mononuclear cells (PBMCs), obtained when the disease was refractory, from a patient treated with antithyroid drugs. The origin of the receptors is a woman in her forties with Graves disease. CDR3s include the opening cysteine and the closing phenylalanine or tryptophan. D genes are given only for firm matches. Only some rows state a clone size, as once, few, many or a class for expanded clones.

V,size,J,D,DNA,CDR3
TRBV13,-,TRBJ1-3,-,TGTGCCAGCAGCTTACAGAAGAACACCATATATTTT,CASSLQKNTIYF
TRBV6-1,-,TRBJ2-2,TRBD1,TGTGCCAGCAGTGAAATGGGGACAGGGGATACCGGGGAGCTGTTTTTT,CASSEMGTGDTGELFF
TRBV29-1,many,TRBJ1-1,-,TGCAGCGTAAAGGGGCCGAACACTGAAGCTTTCTTT,CSVKGPNTEAFF
TRBV28,many,TRBJ2-7,TRBD2,TGTGCCAGCAGTGGGGGGGGACTAGCGGGAGAGAACGAGCAGTACTTC,CASSGGGLAGENEQYF
TRBV30,-,TRBJ1-1,-,TGTGCCTGTGCCAGAGGTATGAACACTGAAGCTTTCTTT,CACARGMNTEAFF
TRBV6-2/TRBV6-3,many,TRBJ1-2,TRBD1,TGTGCCAGCAACAAAGGGACAGGGGGCATCTGGAGCGGAGGCTACACCTTC,CASNKGTGGIWSGGYTF
TRBV20-1,-,TRBJ2-7,-,TGCAGTGGCTCCCCTGGAACAACAGAGCAGTACTTC,CSGSPGTTEQYF
TRBV28,many,TRBJ2-5,TRBD2,TGTGCCAGCAGTTTGGGCGGGAGTGGAAACCAAGAGACCCAGTACTTC,CASSLGGSGNQETQYF
TRBV4-1,-,TRBJ1-5,-,TGCGCCAGCAGCCAAGGGGTGGGTATCAAGCCCCAGCATTTT,CASSQGVGIKPQHF
TRBV11-2,many,TRBJ1-1,-,TGTGCCAGCAGCTTAGATGGGGGCCGAGGGAGCAAAGCTTTCTTT,CASSLDGGRGSKAFF
TRBV3-1,many,TRBJ2-7,-,TGTGCCAGCAGCCAAGGTAGAGTGGCGAACCACGAGCAGTACTTC,CASSQGRVANHEQYF
TRBV20-1,many,TRBJ2-7,-,TGCAGTGCTAGGATGCAGGGGAGGGCCGAGCAGTACTTC,CSARMQGRAEQYF
TRBV20-1,few,TRBJ2-5,-,TGCAGCGCCGAAACCCCCTGGCAGACCCAGTACTTC,CSAETPWQTQYF